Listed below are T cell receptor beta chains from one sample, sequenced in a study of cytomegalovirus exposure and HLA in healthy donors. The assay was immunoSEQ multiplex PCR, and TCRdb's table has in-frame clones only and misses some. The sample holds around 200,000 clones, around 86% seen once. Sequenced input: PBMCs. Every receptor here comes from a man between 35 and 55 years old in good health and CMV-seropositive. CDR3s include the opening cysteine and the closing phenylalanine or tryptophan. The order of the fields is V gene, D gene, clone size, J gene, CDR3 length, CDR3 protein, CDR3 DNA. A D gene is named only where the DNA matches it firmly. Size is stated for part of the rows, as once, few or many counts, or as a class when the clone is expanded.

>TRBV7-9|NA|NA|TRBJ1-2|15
CASSQGGGGPSGYTF
TGTGCCAGCAGCCAGGGTGGGGGCGGCCCCTCCGGCTACACCTTC
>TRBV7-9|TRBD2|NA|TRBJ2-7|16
CASSLAGLAGKQEQYF
TGTGCCAGCAGCTTAGCGGGGCTAGCGGGGAAACAGGAGCAGTACTTC
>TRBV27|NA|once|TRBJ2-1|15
CASSFRGTYYNEQFF
TGTGCCAGCAGTTTCAGGGGTACCTACTACAATGAGCAGTTCTTC
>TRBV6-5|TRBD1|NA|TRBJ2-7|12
CASRDRAYEQYF
TGTGCCAGCAGGGACAGGGCCTACGAGCAGTACTTC
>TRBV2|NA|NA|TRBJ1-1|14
CASSEARGARAAFF
TGTGCCAGCAGTGAAGCTCGCGGCGCGAGGGCGGCTTTCTTT
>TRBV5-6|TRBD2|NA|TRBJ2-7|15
CASSLGGTSADEQYF
TGTGCCAGCAGCTTGGGGGGGACTAGCGCCGACGAGCAGTACTTC
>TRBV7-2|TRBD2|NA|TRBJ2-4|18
CASSLDPLAGGRGNIQYF
TGTGCCAGCAGCTTAGACCCTCTAGCGGGGGGGCGGGGAAACATTCAGTACTTC
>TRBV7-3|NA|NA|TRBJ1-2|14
CASSLSGTNGGYTF
TGTGCCAGCAGCTTGTCCGGGACAAATGGAGGCTACACCTTC
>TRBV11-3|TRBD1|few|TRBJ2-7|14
CASSLAGTEYEQYF
TGTGCCAGCAGCTTAGCTGGGACAGAATACGAGCAGTACTTC
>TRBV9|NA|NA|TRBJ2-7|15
CASSVGPGGTYEQYF
TGTGCCAGCAGCGTAGGTCCAGGGGGGACCTACGAGCAGTACTTC
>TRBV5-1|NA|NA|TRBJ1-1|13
CASSSTRGGRAFF
TGCGCCAGCAGCAGTACGAGGGGGGGACGGGCTTTCTTT
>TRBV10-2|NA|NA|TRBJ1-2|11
CASSEPRGYTF
TGCGCCAGCAGTGAGCCCAGGGGCTACACCTTC
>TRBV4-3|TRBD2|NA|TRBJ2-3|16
CASSPGGAGATDTQYF
TGCGCCAGCAGCCCCGGTGGAGCGGGGGCCACAGATACGCAGTATTTT
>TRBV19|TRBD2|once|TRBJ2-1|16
CASRHSGGVRTNEQFF
TGTGCCAGTAGGCATAGCGGGGGAGTCAGGACCAATGAGCAGTTCTTC
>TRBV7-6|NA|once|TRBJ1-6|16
CASSLVSQSSSSPLHF
TGTGCCAGCAGCTTAGTGTCCCAGTCTAGTAGTTCACCCCTCCACTTT
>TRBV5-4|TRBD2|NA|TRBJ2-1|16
CASSTSSGGARNEQFF
TGTGCCAGCAGCACCTCTAGCGGGGGGGCTCGAAATGAGCAGTTCTTC
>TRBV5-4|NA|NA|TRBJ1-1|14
CASSPTGAGTEAFF
TGTGCCAGCAGCCCTACTGGGGCAGGGACTGAAGCTTTCTTT
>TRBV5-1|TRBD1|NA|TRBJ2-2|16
CASTPKAGGNTGELFF
TGCGCCAGCACCCCCAAAGCAGGGGGGAACACCGGGGAGCTGTTTTTT
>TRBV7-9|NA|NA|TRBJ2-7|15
CASSLSRTPRHEQYF
TGTGCCAGCAGCTTATCTAGGACACCAAGACACGAGCAGTACTTC
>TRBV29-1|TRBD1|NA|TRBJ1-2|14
CSVEDPQGWYGYTF
TGCAGCGTTGAAGATCCACAGGGGTGGTATGGCTACACCTTC
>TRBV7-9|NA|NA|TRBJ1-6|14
CASSLPLRNSPLHF
TGTGCCAGCAGCTTACCCCTGAGGAATTCACCCCTCCACTTT
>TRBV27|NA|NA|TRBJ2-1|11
CASRTSGEQFF
TGTGCCAGCAGGACGTCGGGTGAGCAGTTCTTC
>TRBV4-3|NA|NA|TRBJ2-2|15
CASSQGLPGTGELFF
TGCGCCAGCAGCCAGGGACTTCCGGGCACCGGGGAGCTGTTTTTT
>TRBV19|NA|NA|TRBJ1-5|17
CASSIDPPGYSNQPQHF
TGTGCCAGTAGTATAGATCCCCCAGGGTATAGCAATCAGCCCCAGCATTTT
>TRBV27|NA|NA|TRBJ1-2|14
CASSPGTGNYGYTF
TGTGCCAGCAGTCCGGGGACTGGTAACTATGGCTACACCTTC
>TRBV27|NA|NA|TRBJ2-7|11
CASRGALEQYF
TGTGCCAGCAGGGGGGCCCTGGAGCAGTACTTC
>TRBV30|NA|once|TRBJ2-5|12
CAWTRVRETQYF
TGTGCCTGGACGCGTGTGCGGGAGACCCAGTACTTC
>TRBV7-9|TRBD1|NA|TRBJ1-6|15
CASSSGTVYNSPLHF
TGTGCCAGCAGCTCGGGGACAGTCTATAATTCACCCCTCCACTTT
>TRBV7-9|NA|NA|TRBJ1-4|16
CASSLGPGSTNEKLFF
TGTGCCAGCAGCTTAGGGCCAGGATCAACTAATGAAAAACTGTTTTTT
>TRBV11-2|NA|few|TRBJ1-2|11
CASSFGGGYTF
TGTGCCAGCAGCTTTGGCGGGGGCTACACCTTC
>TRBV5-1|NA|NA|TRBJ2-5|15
CASSLGRKYPETQYF
TGCGCCAGCAGCTTGGGGCGGAAGTATCCAGAGACCCAGTACTTC
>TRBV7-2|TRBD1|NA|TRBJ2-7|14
CASSHGTGAYEQYF
TGTGCCAGCAGCCACGGGACAGGGGCCTACGAGCAGTACTTC
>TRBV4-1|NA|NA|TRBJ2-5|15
CASSQHRQGEETQYF
TGCGCCAGCAGCCAACACCGGCAGGGTGAGGAGACCCAGTACTTC
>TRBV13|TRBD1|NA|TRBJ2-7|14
CASRPGTEGLEQYF
TGTGCCAGCAGACCCGGGACAGAAGGCCTCGAGCAGTACTTC
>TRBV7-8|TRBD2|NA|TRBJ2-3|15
CASSRKGLSTDTQYF
TGTGCCAGCAGCCGAAAGGGACTAAGCACAGATACGCAGTATTTT
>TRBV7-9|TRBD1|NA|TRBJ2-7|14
CASSPPGQGVEQYF
TGTGCCAGCAGCCCACCGGGACAGGGGGTCGAGCAGTACTTC
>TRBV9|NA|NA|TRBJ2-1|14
CASSVSSSPNEQFF
TGTGCCAGCAGCGTATCTTCTAGCCCCAATGAGCAGTTCTTC
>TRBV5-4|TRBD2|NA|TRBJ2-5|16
CASSSGLAGGQETQYF
TGTGCCAGCAGCTCCGGACTAGCGGGGGGGCAAGAGACCCAGTACTTC
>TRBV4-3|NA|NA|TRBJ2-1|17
CASSQDNVGVTYNEQFF
TGCGCCAGCAGCCAAGATAATGTCGGGGTCACCTACAATGAGCAGTTCTTC
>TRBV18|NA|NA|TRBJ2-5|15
CASSPPGGGVETQYF
TGTGCCAGCTCACCACCGGGCGGGGGCGTGGAGACCCAGTACTTC
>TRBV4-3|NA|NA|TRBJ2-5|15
CASSLQVDSQETQYF
TGCGCCAGCAGCCTCCAGGTTGACAGCCAAGAGACCCAGTACTTC
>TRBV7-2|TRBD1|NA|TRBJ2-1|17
CASSFWTGPFSYNEQFF
TGTGCCAGCAGCTTTTGGACAGGGCCGTTTTCCTACAATGAGCAGTTCTTC
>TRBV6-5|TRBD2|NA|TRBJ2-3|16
CASSYSLAGGTDTQYF
TGTGCCAGCAGTTACTCATTAGCGGGGGGGACAGATACGCAGTATTTT
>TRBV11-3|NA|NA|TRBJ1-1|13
CASSLELNTEAFF
TGTGCCAGCAGCTTAGAGCTAAACACTGAAGCTTTCTTT
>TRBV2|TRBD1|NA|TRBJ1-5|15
CASSPGQGAGQPQHF
TGTGCCAGCAGCCCGGGACAGGGGGCCGGACAGCCCCAGCATTTT
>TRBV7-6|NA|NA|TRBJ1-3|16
CASSPDGAISGNTIYF
TGTGCCAGCAGCCCGGATGGGGCTATCTCTGGAAACACCATATATTTT
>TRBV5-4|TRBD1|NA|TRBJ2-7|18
CASSRPRTGGKFSYEQYF
TGTGCCAGCAGCCGCCCCAGAACAGGGGGAAAATTCTCCTACGAGCAGTACTTC
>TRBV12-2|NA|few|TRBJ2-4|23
CASRYSSGTSGGQGELAKNIQYF
TGTGCAAGTCGCTATAGCTCCGGGACTAGCGGGGGCCAAGGGGAACTAGCCAAAAACATTCAGTACTTC
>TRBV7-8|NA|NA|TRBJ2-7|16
CASSLATGSPFYEQYF
TGTGCCAGCAGCTTAGCCACAGGGTCCCCGTTCTACGAGCAGTACTTC